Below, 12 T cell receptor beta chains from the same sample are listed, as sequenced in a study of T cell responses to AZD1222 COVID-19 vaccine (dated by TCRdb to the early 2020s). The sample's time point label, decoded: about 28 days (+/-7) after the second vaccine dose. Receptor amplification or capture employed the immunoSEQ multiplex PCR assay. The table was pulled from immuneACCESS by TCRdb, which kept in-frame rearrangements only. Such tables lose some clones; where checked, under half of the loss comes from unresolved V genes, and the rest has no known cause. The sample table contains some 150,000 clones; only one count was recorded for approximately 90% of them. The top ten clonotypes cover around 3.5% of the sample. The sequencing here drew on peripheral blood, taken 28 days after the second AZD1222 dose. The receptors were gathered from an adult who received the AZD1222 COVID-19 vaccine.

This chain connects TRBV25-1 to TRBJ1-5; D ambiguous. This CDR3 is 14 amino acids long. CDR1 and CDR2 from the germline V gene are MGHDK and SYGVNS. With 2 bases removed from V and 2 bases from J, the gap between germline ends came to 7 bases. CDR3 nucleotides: TGTGCCAGCAGTGAAATTAGCGGCAATCAGCCCCAGCATTTT. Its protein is CASSEISGNQPQHF. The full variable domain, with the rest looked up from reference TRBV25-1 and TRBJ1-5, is EADIYQTPRYLVIGTGKKITLECSQTMGHDKMYWYQQDPGMELHLIHYSYGVNSTEKGDLSSESTVSRIRTEHFPLTLESARPSHTSQYLCASSEISGNQPQHFGDGTRLSIL.

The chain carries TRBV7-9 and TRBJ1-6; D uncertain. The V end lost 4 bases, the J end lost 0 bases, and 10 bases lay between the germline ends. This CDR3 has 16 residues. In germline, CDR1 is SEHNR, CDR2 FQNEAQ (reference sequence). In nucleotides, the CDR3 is TGTGCCAGCAGCTCCTATAGAAGCTCCTATAATTCACCCCTCCACTTT. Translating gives CASSSYRSSYNSPLHF.

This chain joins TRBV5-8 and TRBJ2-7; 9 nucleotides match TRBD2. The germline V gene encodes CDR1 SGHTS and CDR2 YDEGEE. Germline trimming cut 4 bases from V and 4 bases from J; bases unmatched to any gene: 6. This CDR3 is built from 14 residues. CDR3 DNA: TGTGCCAGCAGCAAGAGACTAGCGGTATACGAGCAGTACTTC. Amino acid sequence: CASSKRLAVYEQYF. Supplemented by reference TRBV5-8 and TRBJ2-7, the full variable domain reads EAGVTQSPTHLIKTRGQQATLRCSPISGHTSVYWYQQALGLGLQFLLWYDEGEERNRGNFPPRFSGRQFPNYSSELNVNALELEDSALYLCASSKRLAVYEQYFGPGTRLTVT.

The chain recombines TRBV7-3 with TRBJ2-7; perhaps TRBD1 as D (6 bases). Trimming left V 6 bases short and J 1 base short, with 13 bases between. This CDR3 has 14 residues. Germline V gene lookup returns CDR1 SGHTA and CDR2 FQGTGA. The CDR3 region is CASRTDRFSYEQYF. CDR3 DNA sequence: TGTGCCAGCAGGACCGACAGGTTTTCCTACGAGCAGTACTTC. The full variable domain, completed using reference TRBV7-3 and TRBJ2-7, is GAGVSQTPSNKVTEKGKYVELRCDPISGHTALYWYRQSLGQGPEFLIYFQGTGAADDSGLPNDRFFAVRPEGSVSTLKIQRTERGDSAVYLCASRTDRFSYEQYFGPGTRLTVT.

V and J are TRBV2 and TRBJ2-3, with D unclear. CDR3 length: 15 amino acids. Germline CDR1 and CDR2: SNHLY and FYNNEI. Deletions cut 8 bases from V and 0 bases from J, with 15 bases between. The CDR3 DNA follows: TGTGCCAGCGCCATGGACGGGCCTAGCACAGATACGCAGTATTTT. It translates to CASAMDGPSTDTQYF. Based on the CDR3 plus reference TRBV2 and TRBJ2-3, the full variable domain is EPEVTQTPSHQVTQMGQEVILRCVPISNHLYFYWYRQILGQKVEFLVSFYNNEISEKSEIFDDQFSVERPDGSNFTLKIRSTKLEDSAMYFCASAMDGPSTDTQYFGPGTRLTVL.

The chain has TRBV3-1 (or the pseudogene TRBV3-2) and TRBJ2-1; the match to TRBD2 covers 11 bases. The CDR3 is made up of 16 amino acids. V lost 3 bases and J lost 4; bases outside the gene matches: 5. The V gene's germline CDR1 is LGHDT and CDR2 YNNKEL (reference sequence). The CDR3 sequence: CASSHTSGSGYNEQFF. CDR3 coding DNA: TGTGCCAGCAGCCACACTAGCGGGAGTGGTTACAATGAGCAGTTCTTC.

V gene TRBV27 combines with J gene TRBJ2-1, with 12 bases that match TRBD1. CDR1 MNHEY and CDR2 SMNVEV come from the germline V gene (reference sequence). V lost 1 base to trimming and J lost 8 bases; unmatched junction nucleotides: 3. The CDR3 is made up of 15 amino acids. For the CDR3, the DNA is TGTGCCAGCAGTTTATTGGGACAGGGGGCAGATGAGCAGTTCTTC. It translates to CASSLLGQGADEQFF.

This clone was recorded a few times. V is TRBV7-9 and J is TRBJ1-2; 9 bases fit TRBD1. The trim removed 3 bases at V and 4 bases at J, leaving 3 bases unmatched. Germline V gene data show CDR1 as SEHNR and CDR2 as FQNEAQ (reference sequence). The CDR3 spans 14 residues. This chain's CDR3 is CASSFRDRAYGYTF. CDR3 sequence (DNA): TGTGCCAGCAGCTTCCGGGACAGGGCCTATGGCTACACCTTC.

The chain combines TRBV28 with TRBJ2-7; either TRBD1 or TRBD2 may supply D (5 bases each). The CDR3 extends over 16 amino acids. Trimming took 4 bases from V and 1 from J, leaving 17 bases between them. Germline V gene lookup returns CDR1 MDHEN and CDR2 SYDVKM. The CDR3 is CASSSPQGGGSYEQYF. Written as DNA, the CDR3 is TGTGCCAGCAGTTCCCCCCAGGGTGGAGGTTCCTACGAGCAGTACTTC.

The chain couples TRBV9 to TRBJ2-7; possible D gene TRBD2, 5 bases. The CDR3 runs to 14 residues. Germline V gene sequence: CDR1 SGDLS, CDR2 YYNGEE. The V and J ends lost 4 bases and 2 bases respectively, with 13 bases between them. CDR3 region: CASSPREGPYEQYF. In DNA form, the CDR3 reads TGTGCCAGCAGCCCCCGCGAGGGCCCCTACGAGCAGTACTTC.

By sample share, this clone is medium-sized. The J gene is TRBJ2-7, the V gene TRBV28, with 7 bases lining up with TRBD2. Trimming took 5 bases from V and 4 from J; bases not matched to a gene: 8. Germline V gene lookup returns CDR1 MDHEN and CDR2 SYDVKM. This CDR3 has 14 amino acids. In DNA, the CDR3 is TGTGCCAGCAGTCCGCCGACTAGCAGGTACGAGCAGTACTTC. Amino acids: CASSPPTSRYEQYF.

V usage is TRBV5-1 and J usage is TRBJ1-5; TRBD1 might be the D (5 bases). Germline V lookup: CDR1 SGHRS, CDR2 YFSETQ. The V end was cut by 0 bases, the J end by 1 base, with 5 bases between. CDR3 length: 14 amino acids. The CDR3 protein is CASSLGQSNQPQHF. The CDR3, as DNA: TGCGCCAGCAGCTTGGGACAGAGCAATCAGCCCCAGCATTTT.